Ten or more counts support the clone carrying this T cell receptor beta chain. What it binds is not known. TCRdb recomputed calls from the 5' RACE reads with MiXCR, one row per CDR3 protein. The sample lists hundreds of thousands of distinct CDR3 sequences; 20% to 25% were seen once. The sample is drawn from a study of T-cell memory formation after mild COVID-19. Overall study findings and caveats: A balance of CD4 and CD8 characterized clones contracting day 15 to 85, whereas later expanders leaned CD4+. Day 37-peaking second-wave clones had unconfirmed SARS-CoV-2 specificity. The main location of contracting CD4+ clones was CM and EM, and that of contracting CD8+ clones was EMRA. Within pre-infection memory, some responding clones were found, suggesting cross-reactive memory joined.

The sequence derives from a man aged 18 to 30 who had mild COVID-19 (a few samples of this study predate the infection). Cell type and time point are not known. The sample consisted of PBMCs or a T cell subset sorted from them (not recorded which).

The CDR3 coding sequence is TGCAGCGTTGAACCCGCCAGGGGGCTCACAGATACGCAGTATTTT. Amino acids: CSVEPARGLTDTQYF. V gene TRBV29-1 combines with J gene TRBJ2-3; 8 nucleotides agree with TRBD1. The germline V gene has CDR1 SQVTM and CDR2 ANQGSEA. V lost 2 bases to trimming and J lost 2 bases; unmatched junction nucleotides: 6. This CDR3 is 15 amino acids long.